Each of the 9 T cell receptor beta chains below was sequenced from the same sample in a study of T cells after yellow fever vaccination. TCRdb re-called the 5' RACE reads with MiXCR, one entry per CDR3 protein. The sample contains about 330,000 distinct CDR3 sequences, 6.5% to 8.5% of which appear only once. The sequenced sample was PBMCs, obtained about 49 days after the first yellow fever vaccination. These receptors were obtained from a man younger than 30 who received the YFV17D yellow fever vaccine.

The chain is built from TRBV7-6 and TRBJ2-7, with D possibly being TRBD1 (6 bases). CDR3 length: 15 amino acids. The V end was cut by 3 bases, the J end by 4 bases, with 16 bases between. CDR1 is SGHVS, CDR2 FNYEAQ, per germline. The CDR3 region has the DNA TGTGCCAGCAGCTTGAATCAGGGGATTGGGTACGAGCAGTACTTC. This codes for CASSLNQGIGYEQYF.

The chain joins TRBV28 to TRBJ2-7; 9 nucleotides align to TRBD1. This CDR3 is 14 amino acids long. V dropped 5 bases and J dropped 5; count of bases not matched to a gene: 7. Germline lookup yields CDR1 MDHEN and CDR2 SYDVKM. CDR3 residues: CASSPGTGLDEQYF. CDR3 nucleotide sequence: TGTGCCAGCAGTCCCGGGACAGGGCTCGACGAGCAGTACTTC.

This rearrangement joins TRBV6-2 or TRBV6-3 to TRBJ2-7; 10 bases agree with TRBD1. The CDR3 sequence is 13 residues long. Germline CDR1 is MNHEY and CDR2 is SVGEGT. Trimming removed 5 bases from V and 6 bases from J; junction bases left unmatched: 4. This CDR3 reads CASSVDRGREQYV. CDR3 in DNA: TGTGCCAGCAGTGTAGACAGGGGGCGCGAGCAGTACGTC.

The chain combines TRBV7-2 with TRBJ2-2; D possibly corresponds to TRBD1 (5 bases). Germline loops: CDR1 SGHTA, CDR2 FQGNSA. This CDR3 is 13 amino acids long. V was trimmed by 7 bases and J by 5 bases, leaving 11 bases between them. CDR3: CASTSRVTGELFF. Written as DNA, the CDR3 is TGTGCCAGCACCTCCAGGGTGACCGGGGAGCTGTTTTTT.

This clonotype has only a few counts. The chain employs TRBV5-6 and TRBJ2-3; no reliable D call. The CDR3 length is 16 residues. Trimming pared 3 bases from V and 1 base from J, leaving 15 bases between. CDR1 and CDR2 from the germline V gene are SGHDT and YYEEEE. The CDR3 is CASSSSLSGGTDTQYF. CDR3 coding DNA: TGTGCCAGCAGCTCCTCCCTGTCCGGAGGCACAGATACGCAGTATTTT.

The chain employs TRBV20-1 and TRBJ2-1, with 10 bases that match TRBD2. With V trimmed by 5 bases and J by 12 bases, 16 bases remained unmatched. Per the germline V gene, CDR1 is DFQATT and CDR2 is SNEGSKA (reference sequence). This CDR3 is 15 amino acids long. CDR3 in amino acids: CSAGITSGVRWGQFF. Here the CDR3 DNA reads TGCAGTGCTGGGATAACTAGCGGGGTCCGTTGGGGGCAGTTCTTC.

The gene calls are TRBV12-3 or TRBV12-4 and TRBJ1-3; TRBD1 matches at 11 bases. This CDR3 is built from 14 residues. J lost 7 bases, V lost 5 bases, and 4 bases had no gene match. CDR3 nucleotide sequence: TGTGCCAGCAGTCATGGGACAGGGGGTAACACCATATATTTT. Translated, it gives CASSHGTGGNTIYF.

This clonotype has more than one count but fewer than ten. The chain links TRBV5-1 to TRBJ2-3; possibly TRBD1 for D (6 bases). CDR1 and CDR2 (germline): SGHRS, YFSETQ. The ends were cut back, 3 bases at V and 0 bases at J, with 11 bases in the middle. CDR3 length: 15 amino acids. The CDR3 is CASSYRTDSTDTQYF. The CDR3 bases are TGCGCCAGCAGCTATCGGACAGATAGCACAGATACGCAGTATTTT.

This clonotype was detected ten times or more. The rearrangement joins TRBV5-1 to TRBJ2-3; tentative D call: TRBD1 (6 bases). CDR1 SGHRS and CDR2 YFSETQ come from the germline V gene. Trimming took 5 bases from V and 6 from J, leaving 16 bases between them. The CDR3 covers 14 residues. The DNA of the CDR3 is TGCGCCAGCAGGTGGCAGGGGAAGGGGGATACGCAGTATTTT. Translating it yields CASRWQGKGDTQYF.